The rows below give T cell receptor beta chains drawn from one sample of a study of T cell responses to AZD1222 COVID-19 vaccine. TCRdb's copy holds only in-frame clones and misses some; the assay was immunoSEQ multiplex PCR. Of 84,000 or so clones listed, 91% are singletons. Specimen: peripheral blood, collected on day 0 of MenACWY control vaccination. The receptors originated from an adult in good health. Both conserved end residues are part of each CDR3. D genes are given only for firm matches. Not every row has a clone size; where given, it reads once, few, many or a size class.

size	D	V	J	CDR3	DNA
.	.	TRBV28	TRBJ1-2	CASSPAYRDGYTF	TGTGCCAGCAGTCCCGCCTACAGGGATGGCTACACCTTC
.	TRBD2	TRBV7-8	TRBJ2-3	CASSSGLAGVLTDTQYF	TGTGCCAGCAGCTCCGGACTAGCGGGAGTCCTCACAGATACGCAGTATTTT
.	TRBD1	TRBV2	TRBJ1-5	CASAAGGINQPQHF	TGTGCCAGCGCCGCAGGGGGCATAAATCAGCCCCAGCATTTT
.	.	TRBV7-9	TRBJ2-2	CASGNKWGEGNTGELFF	TGTGCCAGCGGAAATAAATGGGGAGAGGGGAACACCGGGGAGCTGTTTTTT
.	.	TRBV28	TRBJ2-7	CASSSLTGSYEQYF	TGTGCCAGCAGTTCGCTGACAGGCTCCTACGAGCAGTACTTC
.	.	TRBV29-1	TRBJ1-4	CSAHRGSQGEKLFF	TGCAGCGCCCATCGGGGCTCCCAGGGGGAAAAACTGTTTTTT
.	.	TRBV27	TRBJ2-6	CASTPSTGANVLTF	TGTGCCAGCACCCCCTCGACTGGGGCCAACGTCCTGACTTTC
.	.	TRBV19	TRBJ2-2	CASSKGAAGAGTGELFF	TGTGCCAGTAGTAAGGGGGCAGCGGGGGCTGGCACCGGGGAGCTGTTTTTT
.	.	TRBV2	TRBJ1-1	CASAVGWEAFF	TGTGCCAGCGCTGTCGGGTGGGAAGCTTTCTTT
.	.	TRBV7-2	TRBJ2-3	CASTVRASRHTDTQYF	TGTGCCAGCACAGTCAGGGCTAGCAGACACACAGATACGCAGTATTTT
.	TRBD2	TRBV2	TRBJ2-7	CASSGLRTSGGSSYEQYF	TGTGCCAGCAGTGGGCTACGGACTAGCGGAGGGAGCTCCTACGAGCAGTACTTC
.	TRBD1	TRBV19	TRBJ2-2	CASSDRAGNTGELFF	TGTGCCAGTAGCGACAGGGCGGGGAACACCGGGGAGCTGTTTTTT
few	TRBD1	TRBV13	TRBJ2-1	CASGWRQGYNEQFF	TGTGCCAGCGGTTGGAGACAGGGGTACAATGAGCAGTTCTTC
.	.	TRBV19	TRBJ1-5	CASSRQGNQPQHF	TGTGCCAGTAGTCGGCAGGGGAATCAGCCCCAGCATTTT
.	.	TRBV28	TRBJ2-3	CASSPVTGTGTDTQYF	TGTGCCAGCAGCCCCGTCACAGGGACGGGCACAGATACGCAGTATTTT
.	.	TRBV7-9	TRBJ1-6	CASSSLAGSYSPLHF	TGTGCCAGCAGCTCCCTGGCAGGTTCTTATTCACCCCTCCACTTT
.	TRBD1	TRBV11-2	TRBJ1-2	CASSLGQGVLGGYTF	TGTGCCAGCAGCTTAGGCCAGGGGGTATTAGGTGGCTACACCTTC
.	TRBD1	TRBV10-2	TRBJ1-3	CASSESGTENTIYF	TGCGCCAGCAGCGAATCCGGGACAGAAAACACCATATATTTT
.	.	TRBV28	TRBJ1-1	CASSLGHTEAFF	TGTGCCAGCAGTTTAGGTCACACTGAAGCTTTCTTT
.	.	TRBV11-2	TRBJ2-2	CASSLSVTGELFF	TGTGCCAGCAGCCTCAGCGTAACCGGGGAGCTGTTTTTT
.	TRBD2	TRBV3-1/TRBV3-2	TRBJ2-1	CASSHSGGGSYNEQFF	TGTGCCAGCAGCCACTCGGGGGGAGGTTCTTACAATGAGCAGTTCTTC
once	TRBD2	TRBV29-1	TRBJ2-3	CSVRGTSGGTDTQYF	TGCAGCGTCCGTGGGACTAGCGGCGGCACAGATACGCAGTATTTT
once	.	TRBV28	TRBJ1-2	CASRSHRVTANYGYTF	TGTGCCAGCAGGTCTCACAGGGTAACAGCTAACTATGGCTACACCTTC
once	.	TRBV20-1	TRBJ2-3	CSALMSDTQYF	TGCAGTGCCTTAATGTCAGATACGCAGTATTTT
.	.	TRBV29-1	TRBJ1-6	CSDRFLYNSPLHF	TGCAGCGACAGATTTCTTTATAATTCACCCCTCCACTTT
.	.	TRBV6-5	TRBJ1-5	CASSYLASNQPQHF	TGTGCCAGCAGTTACTTGGCGAGCAATCAGCCCCAGCATTTT
once	TRBD1	TRBV6-5	TRBJ1-2	CASSYSGQGYYGYTF	TGTGCCAGCAGTTACTCCGGACAGGGGTACTATGGCTACACCTTC
.	TRBD1	TRBV27	TRBJ2-5	CASRATGAVKTQYF	TGTGCCAGCAGGGCTACAGGGGCCGTAAAGACCCAGTACTTC
.	TRBD2	TRBV3-1/TRBV3-2	TRBJ2-1	CASSHGTSGSNEQFF	TGTGCCAGCAGCCATGGGACTAGCGGGAGTAATGAGCAGTTCTTC